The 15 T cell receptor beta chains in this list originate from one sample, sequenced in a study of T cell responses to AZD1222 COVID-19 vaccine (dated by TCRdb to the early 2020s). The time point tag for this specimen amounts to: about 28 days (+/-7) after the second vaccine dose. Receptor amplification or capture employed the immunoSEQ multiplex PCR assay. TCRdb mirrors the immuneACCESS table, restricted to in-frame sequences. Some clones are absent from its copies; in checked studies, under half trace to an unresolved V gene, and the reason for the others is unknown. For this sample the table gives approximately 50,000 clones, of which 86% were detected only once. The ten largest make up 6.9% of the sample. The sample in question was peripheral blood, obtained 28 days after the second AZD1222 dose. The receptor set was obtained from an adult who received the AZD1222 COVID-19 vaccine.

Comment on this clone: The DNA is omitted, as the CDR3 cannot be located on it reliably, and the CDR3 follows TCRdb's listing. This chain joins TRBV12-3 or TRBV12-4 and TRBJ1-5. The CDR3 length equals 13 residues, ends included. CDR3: CASSSGLGQPQHF.

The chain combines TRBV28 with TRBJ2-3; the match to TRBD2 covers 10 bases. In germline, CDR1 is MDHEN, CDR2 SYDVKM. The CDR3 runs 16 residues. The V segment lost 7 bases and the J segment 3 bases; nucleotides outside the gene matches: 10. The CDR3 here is CASILEAGGVTDTQYF. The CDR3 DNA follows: TGTGCCAGCATCTTGGAAGCGGGAGGGGTGACAGATACGCAGTATTTT.

The CDR3 loop reads CASGVGTASADTQYF. CDR3 coding DNA: TGTGCCAGCGGAGTAGGGACGGCCTCTGCAGATACGCAGTATTTT. This chain connects TRBV7-9 to TRBJ2-3; D possibly matches TRBD1 or TRBD2 (5 bases each). The CDR3 loop spans 15 amino acids. The germline gives CDR1 SEHNR, CDR2 FQNEAQ (reference sequence). The V end was cut by 8 bases, the J end by 4 bases, with 19 bases between.

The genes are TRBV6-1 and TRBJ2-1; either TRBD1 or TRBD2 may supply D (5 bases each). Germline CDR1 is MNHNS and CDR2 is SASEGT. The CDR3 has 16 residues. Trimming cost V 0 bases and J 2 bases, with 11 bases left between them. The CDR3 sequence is CASSEAYRDPYNEQFF. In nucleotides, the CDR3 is TGTGCCAGCAGTGAAGCCTACCGGGACCCCTACAATGAGCAGTTCTTC.

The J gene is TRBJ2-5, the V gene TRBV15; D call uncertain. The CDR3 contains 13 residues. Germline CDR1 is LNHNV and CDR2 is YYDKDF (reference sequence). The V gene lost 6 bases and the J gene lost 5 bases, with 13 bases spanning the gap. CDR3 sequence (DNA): TGTGCCACCAGAAGTGATCCAGTGGAGACCCAGTACTTC. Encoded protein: CATRSDPVETQYF.

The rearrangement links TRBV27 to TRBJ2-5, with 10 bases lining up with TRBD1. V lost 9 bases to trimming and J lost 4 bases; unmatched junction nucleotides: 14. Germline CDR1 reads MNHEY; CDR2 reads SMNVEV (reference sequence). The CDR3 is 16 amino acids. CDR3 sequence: CARLQSGGQGPETQYF. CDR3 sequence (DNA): TGTGCCAGACTTCAATCAGGGGGACAGGGGCCAGAGACCCAGTACTTC.

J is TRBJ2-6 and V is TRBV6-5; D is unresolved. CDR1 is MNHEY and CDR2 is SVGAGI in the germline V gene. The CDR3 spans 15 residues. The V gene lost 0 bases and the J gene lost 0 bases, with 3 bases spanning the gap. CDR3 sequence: CASSYSGSGANVLTF. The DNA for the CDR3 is TGTGCCAGCAGTTACTCCGGCTCTGGGGCCAACGTCCTGACTTTC.

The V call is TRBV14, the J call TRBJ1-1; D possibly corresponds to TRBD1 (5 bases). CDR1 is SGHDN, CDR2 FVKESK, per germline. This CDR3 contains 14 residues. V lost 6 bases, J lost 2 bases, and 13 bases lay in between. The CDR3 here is CASSLNTGNTEAFF. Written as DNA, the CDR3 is TGTGCCAGCAGTCTTAACACAGGAAACACTGAAGCTTTCTTT.

The CDR3 bases are TGTGCCAGCAGCTTAGCTCTAGCGGTAGACGAGCAGTTCTTC. This translates into CASSLALAVDEQFF. The V and J genes are TRBV7-2 and TRBJ2-1; the match to TRBD2 covers 7 bases. Germline CDR1 SGHTA, CDR2 FQGNSA. Trimming removed 0 bases from V and 10 bases from J; junction bases left unmatched: 6. The CDR3 has 14 amino acids.

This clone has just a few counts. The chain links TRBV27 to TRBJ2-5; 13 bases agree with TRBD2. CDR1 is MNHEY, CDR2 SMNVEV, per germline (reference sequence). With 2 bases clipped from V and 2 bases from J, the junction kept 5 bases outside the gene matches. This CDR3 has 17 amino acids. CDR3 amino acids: CASSLRTSGRLQETQYF. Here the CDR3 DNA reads TGTGCCAGCAGTTTACGGACTAGCGGGAGATTACAAGAGACCCAGTACTTC.

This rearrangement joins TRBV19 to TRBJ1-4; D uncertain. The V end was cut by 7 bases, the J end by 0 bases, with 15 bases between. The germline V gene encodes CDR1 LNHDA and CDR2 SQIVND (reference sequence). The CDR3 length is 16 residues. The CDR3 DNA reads TGTGCCAGTACAGATGGCGCCGGTGCAACTAATGAAAAACTGTTTTTT. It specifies CASTDGAGATNEKLFF.

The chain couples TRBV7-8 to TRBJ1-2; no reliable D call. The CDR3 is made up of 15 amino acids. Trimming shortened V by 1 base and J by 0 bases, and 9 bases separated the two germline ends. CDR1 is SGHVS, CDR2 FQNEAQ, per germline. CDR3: CASSLESLPNYGYTF. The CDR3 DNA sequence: TGTGCCAGCAGCTTAGAGTCGCTGCCTAACTATGGCTACACCTTC.

Written as DNA, the CDR3 is TGTGCTAGTGGTTTGTTGAGGGAGGTGAGTCGCCAGTATTTT. This translates into CASGLLREVSRQYF. The rearrangement uses TRBV12-5 and TRBJ2-3; tentatively, D is TRBD2 (6 bases). The CDR3 runs to 14 residues. Trimming left V 2 bases short and J 12 bases short, with 18 bases between. The germline CDR1 and CDR2 sequences are LGHNT and FRNRAP.

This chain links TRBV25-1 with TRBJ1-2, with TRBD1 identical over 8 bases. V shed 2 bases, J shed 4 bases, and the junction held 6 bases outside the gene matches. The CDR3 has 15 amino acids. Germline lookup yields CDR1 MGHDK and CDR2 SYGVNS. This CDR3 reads CASSEGTGPAYGYTF. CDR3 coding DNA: TGTGCCAGCAGTGAAGGGACAGGACCCGCCTATGGCTACACCTTC.

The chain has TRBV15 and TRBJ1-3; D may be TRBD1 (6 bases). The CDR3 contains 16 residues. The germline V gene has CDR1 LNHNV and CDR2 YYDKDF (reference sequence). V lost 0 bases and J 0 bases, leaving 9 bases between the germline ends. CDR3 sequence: CATSRDHRASGNTIYF. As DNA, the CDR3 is TGTGCCACCAGCAGAGATCACAGGGCCTCTGGAAACACCATATATTTT.